This T cell receptor (beta chain) was obtained from a study of blood T cell repertoires in COVID-19. About the study: The origin of the acute and convalescent COVID-19 samples was the United States, Italy and Spain. T cells, B-cell-depleted T cells, or PBMCs provided the cDNA or gDNA that served as material.

The CDR3 covers 22 residues. The germline gives CDR1 KGHSH, CDR2 LQKENI. V trimming: 1 base; J trimming: 1 base; junction bases outside the gene matches: 16. In the study's own analysis: Reference gene primer amplification gave estimated nucleated cell counts. This table comes from immunoSEQ multiplex PCR, and its TCRdb copy is limited to in-frame clones, with some not included. V and J calls and clone size follow that table, whereas D and trimming were derived from the DNA. This sample carries about 160,000 clones, 85% to 90% of them seen once, and the ten largest clones take 3.5% to 4%. The specimen sequenced was peripheral blood. This clonotype was sampled from a woman in her 70s with acute or convalescent COVID-19. The V gene is TRBV18, the J gene TRBJ2-2, with TRBD2 matching 12 bases. This CDR3 is CASSPRRRLAGVGFVNTGELFF. The CDR3 DNA follows: TGTGCCAGCTCACCACGGAGGAGACTAGCGGGAGTCGGGTTCGTGAACACCGGGGAGCTGTTTTTT. The whole variable domain, remainder taken from reference TRBV18 and TRBJ2-2, is NAGVMQNPRHLVRRRGQEARLRCSPMKGHSHVYWYRQLPEEGLKFMVYLQKENIIDESGMPKERFSAEFPKEGPSILRIQQVVRGDSAAYFCASSPRRRLAGVGFVNTGELFFGEGSRLTVL.